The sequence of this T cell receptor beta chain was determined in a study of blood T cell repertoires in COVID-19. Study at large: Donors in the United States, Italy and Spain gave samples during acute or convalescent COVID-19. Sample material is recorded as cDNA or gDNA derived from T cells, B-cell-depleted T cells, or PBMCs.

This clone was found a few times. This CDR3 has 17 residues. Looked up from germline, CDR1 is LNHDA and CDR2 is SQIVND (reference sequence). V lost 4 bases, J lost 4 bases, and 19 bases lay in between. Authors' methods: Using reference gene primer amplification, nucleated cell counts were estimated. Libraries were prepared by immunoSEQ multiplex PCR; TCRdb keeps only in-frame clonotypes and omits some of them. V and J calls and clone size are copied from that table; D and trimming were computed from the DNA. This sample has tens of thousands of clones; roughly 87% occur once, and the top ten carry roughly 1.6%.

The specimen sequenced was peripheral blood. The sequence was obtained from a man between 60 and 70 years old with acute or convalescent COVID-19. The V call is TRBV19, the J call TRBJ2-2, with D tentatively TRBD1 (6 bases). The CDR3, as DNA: TGTGCCAGTAGTACGTACCCGACAGGACTCACCACCGGGGAGCTGTTTTTT. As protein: CASSTYPTGLTTGELFF.